This T cell receptor beta chain originates from a study of shared clonotypes between healthy human individuals. Turning to the study itself: CD8 memory received one plate per donor, CD8 naive two, CD4 memory three and CD4 naive three. General study findings and limits: Generation probability values for non-shared clonotypes were lower than those for clonotypes shared by all four donors.

TCRdb's copy holds only in-frame clones and misses some; the assay was immunoSEQ multiplex PCR. The table lists around 2.5 million clones, roughly 93% of them singletons. The authors divided CD4+ cells into CD45RA+ naive and CD45RA-negative memory subsets. Worth noting for this clone: Antigen specificity is unknown.

This TCR derives from a man between 18 and 35 years old in good health. Some clones in this sample may be carry-over from other donors' samples. Sequencing used naive CD4+ T cells from PBMCs. Sample subset: CD45RA+ positively selected.

The CDR3 protein is CATSETGTVYNEQFF. The DNA of the CDR3 is TGTGCCACCAGCGAAACCGGGACAGTATACAATGAGCAGTTCTTC. The chain recombines TRBV15 with TRBJ2-1, with 7 bases fitting TRBD1. Trimming took 5 bases from V and 4 from J; bases not matched to a gene: 8. Germline loops: CDR1 LNHNV, CDR2 YYDKDF (reference sequence). This CDR3 comprises 15 residues.